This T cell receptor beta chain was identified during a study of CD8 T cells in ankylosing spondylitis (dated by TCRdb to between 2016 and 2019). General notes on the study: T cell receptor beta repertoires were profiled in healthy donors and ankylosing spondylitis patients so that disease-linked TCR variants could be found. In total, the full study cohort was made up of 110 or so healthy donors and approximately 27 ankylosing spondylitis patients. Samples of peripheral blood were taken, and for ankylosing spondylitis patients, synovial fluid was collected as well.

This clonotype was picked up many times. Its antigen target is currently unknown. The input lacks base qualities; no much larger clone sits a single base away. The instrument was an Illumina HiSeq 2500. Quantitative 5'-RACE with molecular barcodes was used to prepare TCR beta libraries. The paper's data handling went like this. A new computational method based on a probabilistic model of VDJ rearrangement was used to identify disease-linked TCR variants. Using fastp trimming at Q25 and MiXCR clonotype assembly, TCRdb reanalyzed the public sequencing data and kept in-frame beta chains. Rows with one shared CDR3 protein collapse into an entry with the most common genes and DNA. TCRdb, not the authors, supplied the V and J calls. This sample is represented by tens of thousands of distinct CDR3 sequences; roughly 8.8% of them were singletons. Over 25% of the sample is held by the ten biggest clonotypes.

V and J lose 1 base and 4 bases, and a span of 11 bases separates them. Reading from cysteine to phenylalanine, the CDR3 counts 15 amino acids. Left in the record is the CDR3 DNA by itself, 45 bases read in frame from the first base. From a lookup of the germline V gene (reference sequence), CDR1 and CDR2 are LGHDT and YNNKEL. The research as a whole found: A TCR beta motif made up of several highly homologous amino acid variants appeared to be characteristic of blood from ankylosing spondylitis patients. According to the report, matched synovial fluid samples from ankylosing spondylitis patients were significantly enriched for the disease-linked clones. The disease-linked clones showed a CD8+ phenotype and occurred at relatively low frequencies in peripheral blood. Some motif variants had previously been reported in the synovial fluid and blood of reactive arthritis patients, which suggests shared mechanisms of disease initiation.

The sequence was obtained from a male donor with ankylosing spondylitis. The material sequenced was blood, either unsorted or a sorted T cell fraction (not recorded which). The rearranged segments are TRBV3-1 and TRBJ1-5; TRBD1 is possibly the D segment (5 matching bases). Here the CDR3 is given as CASSQGWTLNQPQHF. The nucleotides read TGTGCCAGCAGCCAAGGCTGGACACTTAATCAGCCCCAGCATTTT.